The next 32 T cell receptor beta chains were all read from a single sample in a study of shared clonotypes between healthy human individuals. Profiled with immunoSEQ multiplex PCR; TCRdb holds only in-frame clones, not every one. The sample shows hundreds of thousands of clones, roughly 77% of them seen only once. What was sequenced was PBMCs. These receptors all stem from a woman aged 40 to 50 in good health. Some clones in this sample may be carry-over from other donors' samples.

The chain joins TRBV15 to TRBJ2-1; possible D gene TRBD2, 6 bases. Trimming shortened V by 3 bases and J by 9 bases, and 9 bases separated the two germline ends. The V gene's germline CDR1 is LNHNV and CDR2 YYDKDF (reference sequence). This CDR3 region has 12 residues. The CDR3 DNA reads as TGTGCCACCAGCAGGTTTAGCGGTGAGCAGTTCTTC. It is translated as CATSRFSGEQFF.

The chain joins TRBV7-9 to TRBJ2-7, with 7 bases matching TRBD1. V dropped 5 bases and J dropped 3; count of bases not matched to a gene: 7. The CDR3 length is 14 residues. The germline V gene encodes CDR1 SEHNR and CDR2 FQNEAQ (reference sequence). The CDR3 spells CASSRRQGGYEQYF. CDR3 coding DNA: TGTGCCAGCAGCCGGAGACAGGGTGGCTACGAGCAGTACTTC.

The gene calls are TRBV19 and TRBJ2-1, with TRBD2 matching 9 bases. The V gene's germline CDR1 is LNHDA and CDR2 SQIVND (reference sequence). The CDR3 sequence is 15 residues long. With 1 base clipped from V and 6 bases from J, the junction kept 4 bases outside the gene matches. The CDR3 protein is CASSIGAGGVNEQFF. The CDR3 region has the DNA TGTGCCAGTAGTATAGGAGCGGGAGGAGTCAATGAGCAGTTCTTC. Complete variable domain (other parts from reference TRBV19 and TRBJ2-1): DGGITQSPKYLFRKEGQNVTLSCEQNLNHDAMYWYRQDPGQGLRLIYYSQIVNDFQKGDIAEGYSVSREKKESFPLTVTSAQKNPTAFYLCASSIGAGGVNEQFFGPGTRLTVL.

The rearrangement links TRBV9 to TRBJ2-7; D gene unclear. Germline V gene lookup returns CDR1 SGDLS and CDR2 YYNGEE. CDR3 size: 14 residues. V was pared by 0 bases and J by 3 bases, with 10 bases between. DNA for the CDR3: TGTGCCAGCAGCGTAGACCCGGACGGCTACGAGCAGTACTTC. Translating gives CASSVDPDGYEQYF.

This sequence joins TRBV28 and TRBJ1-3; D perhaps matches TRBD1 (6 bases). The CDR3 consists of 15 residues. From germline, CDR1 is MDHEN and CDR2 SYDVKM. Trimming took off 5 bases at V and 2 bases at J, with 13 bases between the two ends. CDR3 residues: CASSLSQGTGNTIYF. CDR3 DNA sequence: TGTGCCAGCAGTCTCTCACAGGGAACTGGAAACACCATATATTTT. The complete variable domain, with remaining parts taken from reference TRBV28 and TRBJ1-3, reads DVKVTQSSRYLVKRTGEKVFLECVQDMDHENMFWYRQDPGLGLRLIYFSYDVKMKEKGDIPEGYSVSREKKERFSLILESASTNQTSMYLCASSLSQGTGNTIYFGEGSWLTVV.

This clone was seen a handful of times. CDR3 sequence reads: CASTGTFGNIQYF. The CDR3 coding sequence is TGTGCCAGTACCGGGACATTTGGAAACATTCAGTACTTC. V gene TRBV19 combines with J gene TRBJ2-4, with a possible D match to TRBD1 (6 bases). The V gene's germline CDR1 is LNHDA and CDR2 SQIVND (reference sequence). The CDR3 contains 13 residues. Trimming left V 7 bases short and J 6 bases short, with 13 bases between.

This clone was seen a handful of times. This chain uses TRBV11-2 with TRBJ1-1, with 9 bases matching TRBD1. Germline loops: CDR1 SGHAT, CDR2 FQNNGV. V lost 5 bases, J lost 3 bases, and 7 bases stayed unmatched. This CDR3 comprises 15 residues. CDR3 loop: CASSTEQGADTEAFF. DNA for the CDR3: TGTGCCAGCAGCACCGAACAGGGGGCGGACACTGAAGCTTTCTTT.

CDR3 region: CAISGTGIPDTQYF. The CDR3 region has the DNA TGTGCCATTTCCGGAACAGGGATCCCAGATACGCAGTATTTT. The chain has TRBV10-3 and TRBJ2-3; tentative D call: TRBD1 (6 bases). Germline CDR1 ENHRY, CDR2 SYGVKD. The CDR3 runs to 14 residues. Trimming pared 9 bases from V and 4 bases from J, leaving 17 bases between.

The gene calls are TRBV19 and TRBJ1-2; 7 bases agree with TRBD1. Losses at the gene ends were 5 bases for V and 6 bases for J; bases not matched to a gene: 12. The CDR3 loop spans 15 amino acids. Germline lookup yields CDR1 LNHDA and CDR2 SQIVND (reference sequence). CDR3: CASSSLRWDSDGYTF. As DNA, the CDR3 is TGTGCCAGTAGTTCTCTCCGGTGGGACAGCGATGGCTACACCTTC.

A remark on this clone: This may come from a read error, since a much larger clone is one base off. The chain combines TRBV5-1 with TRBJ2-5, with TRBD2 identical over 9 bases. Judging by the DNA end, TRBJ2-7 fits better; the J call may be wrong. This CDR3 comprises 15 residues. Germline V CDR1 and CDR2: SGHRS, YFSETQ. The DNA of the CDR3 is TGCGCCAGCAGCCTCAGCGGGGGGAGCTCCTACGAGCAGTACTTC. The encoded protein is CASSLSGGSSYEQYF.

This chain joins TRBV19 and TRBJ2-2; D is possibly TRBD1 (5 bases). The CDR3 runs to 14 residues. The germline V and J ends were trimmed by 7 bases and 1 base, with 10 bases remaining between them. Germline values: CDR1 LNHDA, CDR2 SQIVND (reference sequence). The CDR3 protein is CASMQGRNTGELFF. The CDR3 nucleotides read TGTGCCAGTATGCAGGGCCGGAACACCGGGGAGCTGTTTTTT.

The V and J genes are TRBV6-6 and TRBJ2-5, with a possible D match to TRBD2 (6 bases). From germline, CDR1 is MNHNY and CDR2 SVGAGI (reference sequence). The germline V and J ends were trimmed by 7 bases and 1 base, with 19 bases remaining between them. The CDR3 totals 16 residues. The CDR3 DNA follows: TGTGCCAGCACCTACGGGGTAGCGGACCCCCAAGAGACCCAGTACTTC. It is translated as CASTYGVADPQETQYF.

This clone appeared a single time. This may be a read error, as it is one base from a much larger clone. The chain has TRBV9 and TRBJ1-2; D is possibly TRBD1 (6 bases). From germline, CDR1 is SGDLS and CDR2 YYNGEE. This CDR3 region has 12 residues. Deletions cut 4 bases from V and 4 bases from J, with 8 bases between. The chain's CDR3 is CASSRGGYGYTF. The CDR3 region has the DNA TGTGCCAGCAGCCGAGGGGGCTATGGCTACACCTTC. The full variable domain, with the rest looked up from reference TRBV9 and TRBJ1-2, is DSGVTQTPKHLITATGQRVTLRCSPRSGDLSVYWYQQSLDQGLQFLIQYYNGEERAKGNILERFSAQQFPDLHSELNLSSLELGDSALYFCASSRGGYGYTFGSGTRLTVV.

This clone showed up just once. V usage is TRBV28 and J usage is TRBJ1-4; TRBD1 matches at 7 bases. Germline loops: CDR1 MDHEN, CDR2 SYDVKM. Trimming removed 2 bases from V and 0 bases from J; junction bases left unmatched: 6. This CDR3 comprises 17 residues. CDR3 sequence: CASSLPRDSATNEKLFF. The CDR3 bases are TGTGCCAGCAGTTTACCTCGGGACAGTGCAACTAATGAAAAACTGTTTTTT.

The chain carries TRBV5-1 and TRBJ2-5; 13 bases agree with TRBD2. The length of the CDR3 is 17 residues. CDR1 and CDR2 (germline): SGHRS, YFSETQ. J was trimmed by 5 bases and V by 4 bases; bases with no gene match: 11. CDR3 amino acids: CASSRGLAGVQVETQYF. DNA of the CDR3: TGCGCCAGCAGCCGAGGACTAGCGGGAGTTCAGGTGGAGACCCAGTACTTC.

The CDR3 nucleotides are TGCGCCAGCAGCCCTTTAGGGGGGGTCGCGCAGTACTTC. Translated, it gives CASSPLGGVAQYF. The chain uses TRBV4-1 and TRBJ2-7; D is perhaps TRBD2 (7 bases). Germline V gives CDR1 MGHRA, CDR2 YSYEKL. The CDR3 runs to 13 residues. Trimming cost V 4 bases and J 9 bases, with 16 bases left between them.

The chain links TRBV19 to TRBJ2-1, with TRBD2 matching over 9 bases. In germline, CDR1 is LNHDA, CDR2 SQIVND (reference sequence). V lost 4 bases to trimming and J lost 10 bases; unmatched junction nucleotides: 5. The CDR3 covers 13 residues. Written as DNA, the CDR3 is TGTGCCAGTAGTACTACTAGCGGGTCCGAGCAGTTCTTC. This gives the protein CASSTTSGSEQFF.

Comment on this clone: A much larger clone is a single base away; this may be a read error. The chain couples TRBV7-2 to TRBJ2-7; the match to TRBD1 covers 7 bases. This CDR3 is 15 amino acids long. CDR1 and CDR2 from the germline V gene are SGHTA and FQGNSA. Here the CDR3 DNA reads TGCGCCAGCAGCCAAGAGACAGGGAATCTATACAAGCAGTACTTC. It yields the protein CASSQETGNLYKQYF.

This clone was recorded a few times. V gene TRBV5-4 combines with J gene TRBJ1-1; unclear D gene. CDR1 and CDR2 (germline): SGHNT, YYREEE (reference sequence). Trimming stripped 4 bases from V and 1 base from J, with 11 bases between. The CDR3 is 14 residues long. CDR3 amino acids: CASSHSTENTEAFF. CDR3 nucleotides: TGTGCCAGCAGCCACAGCACGGAGAACACTGAAGCTTTCTTT.

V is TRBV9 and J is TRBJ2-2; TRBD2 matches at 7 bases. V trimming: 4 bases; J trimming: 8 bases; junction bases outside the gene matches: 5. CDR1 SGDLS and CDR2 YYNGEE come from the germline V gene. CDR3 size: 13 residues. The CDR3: CASSPTSAGELFF. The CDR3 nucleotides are TGTGCCAGCAGCCCCACTAGCGCTGGGGAGCTGTTTTTT.

This chain's CDR3 is CASSALASTDTQYF. CDR3 sequence (DNA): TGTGCCAGCAGCGCCCTCGCTAGCACAGATACGCAGTATTTT. This chain uses TRBV7-3 with TRBJ2-3, with unresolved D. This CDR3 is 14 amino acids long. CDR1 is SGHTA and CDR2 is FQGTGA in the germline V gene. Trimming left V 5 bases short and J 0 bases short, with 9 bases between.

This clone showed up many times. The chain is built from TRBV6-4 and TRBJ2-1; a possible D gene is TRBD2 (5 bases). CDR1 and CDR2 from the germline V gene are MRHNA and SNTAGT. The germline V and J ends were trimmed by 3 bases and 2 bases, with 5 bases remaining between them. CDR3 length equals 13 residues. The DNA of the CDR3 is TGTGCCAGCAGTGAAGCGGCCTACAATGAGCAGTTCTTC. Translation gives CASSEAAYNEQFF.

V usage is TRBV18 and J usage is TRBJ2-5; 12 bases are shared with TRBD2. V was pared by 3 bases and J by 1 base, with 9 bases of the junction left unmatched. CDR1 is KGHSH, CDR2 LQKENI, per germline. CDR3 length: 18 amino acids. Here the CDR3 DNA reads TGTGCCAGCTCACCTTCCGGACTAGCGGGAAGCCCCCAAGAGACCCAGTACTTC. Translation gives CASSPSGLAGSPQETQYF.

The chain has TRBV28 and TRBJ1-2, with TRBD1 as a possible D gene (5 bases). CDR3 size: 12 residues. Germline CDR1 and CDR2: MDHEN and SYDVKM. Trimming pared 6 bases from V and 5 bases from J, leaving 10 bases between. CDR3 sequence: CASSWRQYGYTF. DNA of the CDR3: TGTGCCAGCAGCTGGAGACAGTATGGCTACACCTTC.

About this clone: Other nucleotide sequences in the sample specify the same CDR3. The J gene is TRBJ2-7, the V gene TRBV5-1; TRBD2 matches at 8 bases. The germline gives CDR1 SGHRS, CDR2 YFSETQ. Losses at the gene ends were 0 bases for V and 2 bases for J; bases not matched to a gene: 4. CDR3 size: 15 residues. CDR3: CASSLGLALTYEQYF. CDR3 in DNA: TGCGCCAGCAGCTTGGGACTAGCGTTGACCTACGAGCAGTACTTC.

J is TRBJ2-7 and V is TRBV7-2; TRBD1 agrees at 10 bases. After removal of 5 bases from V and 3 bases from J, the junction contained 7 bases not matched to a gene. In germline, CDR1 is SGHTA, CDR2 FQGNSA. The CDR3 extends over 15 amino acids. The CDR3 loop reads CASSQGQGHFYEQYF. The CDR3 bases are TGTGCCAGCAGCCAGGGACAGGGGCACTTCTACGAGCAGTACTTC. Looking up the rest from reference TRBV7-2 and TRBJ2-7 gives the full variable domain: GAGVSQSPSNKVTEKGKDVELRCDPISGHTALYWYRQSLGQGLEFLIYFQGNSAPDKSGLPSDRFSAERTGGSVSTLTIQRTQQEDSAVYLCASSQGQGHFYEQYFGPGTRLTVT.

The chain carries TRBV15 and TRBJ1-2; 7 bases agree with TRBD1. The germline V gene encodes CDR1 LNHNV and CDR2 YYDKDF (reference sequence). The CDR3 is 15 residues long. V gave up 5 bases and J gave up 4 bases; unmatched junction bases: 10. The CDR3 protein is CATSPRPGGSYGYTF. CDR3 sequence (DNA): TGTGCCACCAGCCCCCGGCCAGGGGGAAGCTATGGCTACACCTTC. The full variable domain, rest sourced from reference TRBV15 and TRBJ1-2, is DAMVIQNPRYQVTQFGKPVTLSCSQTLNHNVMYWYQQKSSQAPKLLFHYYDKDFNNEADTPDNFQSRRPNTSFCFLDIRSPGLGDTAMYLCATSPRPGGSYGYTFGSGTRLTVV.

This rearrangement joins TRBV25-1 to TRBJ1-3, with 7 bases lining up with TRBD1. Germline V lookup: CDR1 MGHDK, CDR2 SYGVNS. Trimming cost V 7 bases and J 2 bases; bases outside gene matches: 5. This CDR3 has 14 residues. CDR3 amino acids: CASIDDRAGNTIYF. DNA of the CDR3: TGTGCCAGCATAGATGACAGGGCTGGAAACACCATATATTTT.

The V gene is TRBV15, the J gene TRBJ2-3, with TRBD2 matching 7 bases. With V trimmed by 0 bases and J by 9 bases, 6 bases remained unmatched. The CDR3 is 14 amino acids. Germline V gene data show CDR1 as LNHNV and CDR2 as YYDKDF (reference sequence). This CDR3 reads CATSRDASGRTQYF. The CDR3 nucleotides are TGTGCCACCAGCAGAGATGCCTCCGGGAGGACGCAGTATTTT.

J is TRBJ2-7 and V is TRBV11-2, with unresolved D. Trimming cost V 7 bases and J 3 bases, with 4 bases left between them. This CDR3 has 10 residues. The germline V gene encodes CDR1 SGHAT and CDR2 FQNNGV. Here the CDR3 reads CASIFYEQYF. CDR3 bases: TGTGCCAGCATCTTCTACGAGCAGTACTTC.

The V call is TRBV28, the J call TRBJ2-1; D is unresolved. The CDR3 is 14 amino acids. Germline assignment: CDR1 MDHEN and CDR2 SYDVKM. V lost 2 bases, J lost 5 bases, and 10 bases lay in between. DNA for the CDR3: TGTGCCAGCAGTTTAAGGGTTCGGGACAATGAGCAGTTCTTC. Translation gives CASSLRVRDNEQFF.

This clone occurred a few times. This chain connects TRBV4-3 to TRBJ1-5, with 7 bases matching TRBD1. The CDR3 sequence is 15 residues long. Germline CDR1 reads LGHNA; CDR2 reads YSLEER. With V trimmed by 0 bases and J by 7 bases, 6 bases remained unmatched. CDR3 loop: CASSQERQGSQPQHF. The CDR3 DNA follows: TGCGCCAGCAGCCAAGAGAGACAGGGTAGCCAGCCCCAGCATTTT.